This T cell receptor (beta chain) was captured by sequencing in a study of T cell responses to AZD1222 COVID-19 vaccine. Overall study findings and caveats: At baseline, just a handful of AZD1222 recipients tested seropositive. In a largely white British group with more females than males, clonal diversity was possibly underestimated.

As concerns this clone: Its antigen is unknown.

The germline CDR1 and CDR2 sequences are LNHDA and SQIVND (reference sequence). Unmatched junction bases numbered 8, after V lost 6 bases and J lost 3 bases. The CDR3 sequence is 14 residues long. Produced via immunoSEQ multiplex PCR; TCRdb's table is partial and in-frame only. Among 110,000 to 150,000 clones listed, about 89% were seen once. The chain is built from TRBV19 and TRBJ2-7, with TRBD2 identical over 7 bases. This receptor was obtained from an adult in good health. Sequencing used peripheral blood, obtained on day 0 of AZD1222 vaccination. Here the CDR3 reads CASRPPGGGYEQYF. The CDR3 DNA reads TGTGCCAGTAGGCCCCCTGGGGGGGGCTACGAGCAGTACTTC.